A single sample gave rise to the 29 T cell receptor beta chains below, sequenced in a study of cytomegalovirus exposure and HLA in healthy donors. PCR primers comprised 60 Vbeta and 13 Jbeta primers. Data came from immunoSEQ multiplex PCR; TCRdb stores just in-frame clones and leaves some out. The sample records about 100,000 clones, 79% being singletons. What was sequenced was PBMCs. The receptors here all came from a middle-aged woman in good health and CMV-seronegative.

The CDR3 DNA reads TGTGCCAGCAGCTTGACTGCAGGGACAGATACGCAGTATTTT. This encodes CASSLTAGTDTQYF. The V and J genes are TRBV5-5 and TRBJ2-3, with D maybe TRBD1 (5 bases). V gave up 1 base and J gave up 3 bases, with 9 bases separating them. The CDR3 has 14 amino acids. Germline V lookup: CDR1 SGHKS, CDR2 YYEKEE (reference sequence).

This clone came up a few times. The genes are TRBV5-6 and TRBJ2-3, with TRBD2 matching over 8 bases. The CDR3 has 16 residues. Germline CDR1 reads SGHDT; CDR2 reads YYEEEE. J gave up 4 bases and V 0 bases, and 7 bases lay outside the gene matches. CDR3 coding DNA: TGTGCCAGCAGCTTGGACGGGAGGGCCGACGCAGATACGCAGTATTTT. Its translation: CASSLDGRADADTQYF.

The chain joins TRBV5-6 to TRBJ1-3; the match to TRBD1 covers 8 bases. Germline lookup yields CDR1 SGHDT and CDR2 YYEEEE. The V and J ends lost 4 bases and 4 bases, in that order; junction bases with no gene match: 7. The CDR3 contains 15 residues. This chain's CDR3 is CASSPDRVAGNTIYF. The CDR3 DNA sequence: TGTGCCAGCAGCCCGGACAGGGTCGCGGGAAACACCATATATTTT.

The chain has TRBV28 and TRBJ2-2; D ambiguous. Trimming took 5 bases from V and 5 from J, leaving 6 bases between them. CDR1 and CDR2 from the germline V gene are MDHEN and SYDVKM. The CDR3 has 12 amino acids. This CDR3 reads CASSPPTGELFF. The CDR3 region has the DNA TGTGCCAGCAGTCCCCCGACCGGGGAGCTGTTTTTT.

This clone was seen only a few times. The gene calls are TRBV15 and TRBJ2-1; 8 positions agree with TRBD2. This CDR3 region has 16 residues. Germline assignment: CDR1 LNHNV and CDR2 YYDKDF (reference sequence). V lost 5 bases to trimming and J lost 4 bases; unmatched junction nucleotides: 10. In DNA form, the CDR3 reads TGTGCCACCAGCCGTCTTGGCGGGAGGACATACAATGAGCAGTTCTTC. It codes for CATSRLGGRTYNEQFF.

The chain carries TRBV28 and TRBJ2-7, with unresolved D. Germline-derived CDR1 and CDR2 are MDHEN and SYDVKM. Trimming removed 3 bases from V and 2 bases from J, with 2 bases in between. CDR3 size: 11 residues. The CDR3 protein is CASSFTYEQYF. The CDR3 DNA reads TGTGCCAGCAGTTTCACCTACGAGCAGTACTTC.

The chain carries TRBV19 and TRBJ2-7; TRBD1 aligns across 7 bases. The CDR3 covers 14 residues. In germline, CDR1 is LNHDA, CDR2 SQIVND (reference sequence). V shed 8 bases, J shed 3 bases, and the junction held 10 bases outside the gene matches. CDR3 in DNA: TGTGCCAGTTCTCCCCGGGACAGAAGCTACGAGCAGTACTTC. Residues: CASSPRDRSYEQYF.

J is TRBJ2-7 and V is TRBV9; 7 bases map to TRBD2. Trimming at V came to 0 bases and at J to 9 bases, leaving 9 bases not matched to a gene. The CDR3 runs to 14 residues. The germline V gene encodes CDR1 SGDLS and CDR2 YYNGEE. The DNA for the CDR3 is TGTGCCAGCAGCGTAGAAGTCTCCCCGGGGGGGCAGTACTTC. This gives the protein CASSVEVSPGGQYF.

The V and J genes are TRBV28 and TRBJ1-4; D gene ambiguous. Germline V gives CDR1 MDHEN, CDR2 SYDVKM. This CDR3 is built from 11 residues. V was trimmed by 4 bases and J by 6 bases, leaving 3 bases between them. CDR3 nucleotide sequence: TGTGCCAGCAGTTCGTATGAAAAACTGTTTTTT. Translated: CASSSYEKLFF.

The chain is built from TRBV11-2 and TRBJ2-1, with a possible D match to TRBD1 (5 bases). Trimming stripped 6 bases from V and 3 bases from J, with 18 bases between. Germline V gives CDR1 SGHAT, CDR2 FQNNGV. The CDR3 is made up of 16 amino acids. The CDR3 spells CASSHGQAQIYNEQFF. The CDR3 nucleotides read TGTGCCAGCAGTCATGGACAAGCCCAAATCTACAATGAGCAGTTCTTC.

V is TRBV27 and J is TRBJ1-5, with D perhaps matching TRBD1 (6 bases). The V end lost 4 bases, the J end lost 7 bases, and 11 bases lay between the germline ends. The CDR3 runs to 13 residues. CDR1 and CDR2 from the germline V gene are MNHEY and SMNVEV (reference sequence). Here the CDR3 reads CASSWTQGQPQHF. The DNA for the CDR3 is TGTGCCAGCAGTTGGACACAGGGCCAGCCCCAGCATTTT.

The J gene is TRBJ2-2, the V gene TRBV7-2; D remains unclear. The CDR3 extends over 12 amino acids. V lost 5 bases to trimming and J lost 4 bases, with 5 bases between them. Germline V gene lookup returns CDR1 SGHTA and CDR2 FQGNSA. The CDR3 bases are TGTGCCAGCAGCACCGGCACCGGGGAGCTGTTTTTT. Its protein is CASSTGTGELFF.

This clone was counted once. V gene TRBV7-9 combines with J gene TRBJ1-1, with 8 positions matching TRBD1. The ends lost 5 bases at V and 5 bases at J; junction bases unmatched: 13. CDR1 and CDR2 (germline): SEHNR, FQNEAQ (reference sequence). The CDR3 is 16 residues long. The CDR3 DNA reads TGTGCCAGCAGCAAAACAGGGGGGAGAGATGGAACTGAAGCTTTCTTT. This encodes CASSKTGGRDGTEAFF.

The chain joins TRBV4-3 to TRBJ2-1, with 8 bases fitting TRBD1. The germline CDR1 and CDR2 sequences are LGHNA and YSLEER. There are 15 residues in the CDR3. With 3 bases clipped from V and 3 bases from J, the junction kept 4 bases outside the gene matches. CDR3 coding DNA: TGCGCCAGCAGCCATTCCGGGACAGGCTACAATGAGCAGTTCTTC. Amino acid sequence: CASSHSGTGYNEQFF.

This rearrangement joins TRBV5-1 to TRBJ1-2, with 8 bases fitting TRBD1. Germline V gene lookup returns CDR1 SGHRS and CDR2 YFSETQ. The CDR3 length is 12 residues. V trimming: 4 bases; J trimming: 8 bases; junction bases outside the gene matches: 4. CDR3 nucleotide sequence: TGCGCCAGCAGCCCCGCAGGGGGCGGCTACACCTTC. Its protein is CASSPAGGGYTF.

The chain joins TRBV19 to TRBJ2-5, with TRBD2 matching 8 bases. Looked up from germline, CDR1 is LNHDA and CDR2 is SQIVND (reference sequence). The CDR3 has 15 amino acids. V lost 3 bases, J lost 2 bases, and 5 bases stayed unmatched. In DNA, the CDR3 is TGTGCCAGTAGTATTTCGTCGGGGGGGCAAGAGACCCAGTACTTC. Its translation is CASSISSGGQETQYF.

This clone was seen only once. The V gene is TRBV6-5, the J gene TRBJ1-5; TRBD1 aligns across 9 bases. The CDR3 is made up of 15 amino acids. Germline CDR1 reads MNHEY; CDR2 reads SVGAGI. The junction had 7 bases not matched to a gene; V was cut back by 5 bases and J by 5 bases. CDR3 DNA sequence: TGTGCCAGCAGTAGGGAAGGACAGGGGTATCAGCCCCAGCATTTT. As protein: CASSREGQGYQPQHF.

In DNA form, the CDR3 reads TGTGCCAGTAGTCCTTCGCGGGGATCCTACGAGCAGTACTTC. This codes for CASSPSRGSYEQYF. The chain carries TRBV19 and TRBJ2-7, with a weak D call TRBD2 (6 bases). This CDR3 has 14 residues. Germline CDR1 reads LNHDA; CDR2 reads SQIVND (reference sequence). Trimming took off 5 bases at V and 1 base at J, with 12 bases between the two ends.

A remark on this clone: The sample carries other DNA sequences with the same CDR3. J is TRBJ1-5 and V is TRBV28, with no clear D. CDR1 and CDR2 from the germline V gene are MDHEN and SYDVKM. This CDR3 spans 12 amino acids. The V gene lost 5 bases and the J gene lost 3 bases, with 5 bases spanning the gap. The CDR3 sequence is CASSLANQPQHF. The CDR3 nucleotides read TGTGCCAGCAGTCTAGCCAATCAGCCCCAGCATTTT.

This clone was found a few times. DNA for the CDR3: TGTGCCAGTAGTATAGCGGGGGGGACCTACGAGCAGTACTTC. Its protein product is CASSIAGGTYEQYF. The rearrangement joins TRBV19 to TRBJ2-7; 8 bases match TRBD2. CDR1 is LNHDA, CDR2 SQIVND, per germline (reference sequence). The V and J ends lost 1 base and 2 bases, in that order; junction bases with no gene match: 1. The CDR3 loop spans 14 amino acids.

The V call is TRBV6-6, the J call TRBJ2-1; 10 nucleotides line up with TRBD2. Germline V gene sequence: CDR1 MNHNY, CDR2 SVGAGI (reference sequence). V dropped 5 bases and J dropped 15; count of bases not matched to a gene: 13. The CDR3 runs 14 residues. CDR3 DNA sequence: TGTGCCAGCAGTCCATCTAGCGGGAGACAAATTGGGTTCTTC. It yields the protein CASSPSSGRQIGFF.

The genes are TRBV28 and TRBJ1-5, with a weak D call TRBD1 (5 bases). CDR3 size: 14 residues. CDR1 MDHEN and CDR2 SYDVKM come from the germline V gene. V lost 7 bases and J lost 0, with 10 bases in between. CDR3 loop: CASTRQGSNQPQHF. Written as DNA, the CDR3 is TGTGCCAGCACCCGCCAGGGTAGCAATCAGCCCCAGCATTTT.

The chain has TRBV4-3 and TRBJ2-1; 8 bases are a match to TRBD1. From germline, CDR1 is LGHNA and CDR2 YSLEER. This CDR3 has 14 amino acids. With V trimmed by 4 bases and J by 10 bases, 9 bases remained unmatched. In DNA, the CDR3 is TGCGCCAGCAGCCGGAACGACAGGGGTAAGGAGCAGTTCTTC. This sequence encodes CASSRNDRGKEQFF.

The chain couples TRBV7-8 to TRBJ1-5; D perhaps matches TRBD1 (5 bases). With 0 bases removed from V and 2 bases from J, the gap between germline ends came to 8 bases. The germline gives CDR1 SGHVS, CDR2 FQNEAQ. The CDR3 has 15 residues. CDR3 nucleotides: TGTGCCAGCAGCTTAGCGCGGGGGGGCAATCAGCCCCAGCATTTT. Residues: CASSLARGGNQPQHF.

This clone was recorded a few times. The chain uses TRBV11-3 and TRBJ2-7; 7 nucleotides align to TRBD2. V lost 5 bases and J lost 3; bases outside the gene matches: 4. The CDR3 is 13 amino acids. Germline V gene lookup returns CDR1 SGHNT and CDR2 YENEEA. CDR3 loop: CASSQWEGYEQYF. The CDR3 DNA is TGTGCCAGCAGCCAATGGGAGGGCTACGAGCAGTACTTC.

The rearrangement uses TRBV4-3 and TRBJ1-1; the D gene is possibly TRBD1 (6 bases). This CDR3 region has 15 residues. The germline V gene has CDR1 LGHNA and CDR2 YSLEER. V dropped 1 base and J dropped 1 base, with 10 bases sitting between them. The CDR3 spells CASSQGTVSNTEAFF. The CDR3 DNA sequence: TGCGCCAGCAGCCAAGGGACAGTATCGAACACTGAAGCTTTCTTT.

There are a few counts of this clone. This chain uses TRBV6-1 with TRBJ2-7; TRBD1 matches 7 bases. The CDR3 runs to 13 residues. After removal of 6 bases from V and 2 bases from J, the junction contained 4 bases not matched to a gene. CDR1 and CDR2 from the germline V gene are MNHNS and SASEGT. The CDR3 reads CASSDRVTYEQYF. In nucleotides, the CDR3 is TGTGCCAGCAGCGACAGGGTAACCTACGAGCAGTACTTC.

This chain uses TRBV9 with TRBJ1-5; no clear D. CDR1 is SGDLS and CDR2 is YYNGEE in the germline V gene. The V end was cut by 0 bases, the J end by 2 bases, with 6 bases between. This CDR3 is built from 14 residues. The CDR3 region has the DNA TGTGCCAGCAGCGTAGACGGTGGCAATCAGCCCCAGCATTTT. Translated: CASSVDGGNQPQHF.

Remarks on this clone: At one boundary the junction diverges from the germline segment, which might be a read error. V usage is TRBV29-1 and J usage is TRBJ2-5; D may correspond to TRBD1 or TRBD2 (5 bases each). This CDR3 is 13 amino acids long. From germline, CDR1 is SQVTM and CDR2 ANQGSEA. The CDR3 DNA reads as TGCAGCGCTGAAGGGGAGATCCAAGAGACCCAGTACTTC. It specifies CSAEGEIQETQYF.